This T cell receptor beta chain appears in the sequencing data of a study of vaccination and CD4 T cells after COVID-19. About the study: Subjects got two shots of BNT162b2 or mRNA-1273 vaccine. SARS-CoV-2, HCoV-NL63, HCoV-OC43 and HCoV-229E supplied the overlapping spike peptides used to stimulate cells. Findings of the study overall: Among convalescent patients, a median roughly 86% of reactive clones emerged only after vaccination.

The CDR3 loop spans 15 amino acids. Germline V CDR1 and CDR2: SEHNR, FQNEAQ (reference sequence). V shed 1 base and J shed 3 bases, with 12 bases lying between them. Sequencing of the DNA from cultured CD4+ T cells was carried out with the Oncomine TCR Beta short-read assay. Using its own MiXCR run on the PCR reads, TCRdb lists one record per CDR3 protein. The data show some 6,900 distinct CDR3 sequences, 33% seen once. The treatment was: approximately 11-day PBMC culture with coronavirus spike peptide pools or control peptides (ViraFEST assay). CD4+ T cells that came from the unexposed donor were collected before the COVID-19 pandemic (2011-2018). This clonotype was seen more than once but under ten times. Its cognate antigen is unknown.

This sequence was found in a human donor in good health. Sequencing was performed on CD4+ T cells from blood, cultured in vitro. This chain connects TRBV7-9 to TRBJ1-2; D possibly corresponds to TRBD1 (6 bases). The CDR3 is CASSLGRTADYGYTF. The CDR3 DNA follows: TGTGCCAGCAGCTTAGGCCGGACAGCGGACTATGGCTACACCTTC.